A single sample gave rise to the 25 T cell receptor beta chains below, sequenced in a study of T cell repertoires in cytomegalovirus infection (dated by TCRdb to about 2019). This sample's treatment or condition label indicates: in vitro stimulation with specific CMV peptide epitopes to enrich CMV-specific T cells. For sequencing, an Illumina HiSeq 1500 was employed. TCRdb applied fastp at Q25 and MiXCR to the public reads, then kept only in-frame beta chains. Every CDR3 protein is listed once, alongside the most common genes and DNA of its rows. This sample lists around 800,000 distinct CDR3 sequences; approximately 29% were detected once. The ten largest clones represent over 10% of the sample. Antigen specificity for these receptors is unknown. Sequences were derived from cultured CD8+ T cells from PBMCs, sampled from culture after CMV antigen stimulation. These receptors came from a human donor in good health (CMV status not recorded). Some clones in this sample may be carry-over from other donors' samples.

The chain's CDR3 is CASNDREGDYNEQFF. The CDR3 coding sequence is TGTGCCAGTAATGACAGAGAGGGGGACTACAATGAGCAGTTCTTC. The V and J genes are TRBV19 and TRBJ2-1, with a tentative D call TRBD1 (6 bases). Trimming shortened V by 7 bases and J by 3 bases, and 16 bases separated the two germline ends. CDR1 is LNHDA and CDR2 is SQIVND in the germline V gene (reference sequence). This CDR3 contains 15 residues.

The chain links TRBV4-1 to TRBJ1-2; TRBD1 matches at 8 bases. V dropped 4 bases and J dropped 8; count of bases not matched to a gene: 12. CDR3 length equals 15 residues. The germline CDR1 and CDR2 sequences are MGHRA and YSYEKL. CDR3 loop: CASSPRTGTSLGYTF. CDR3 coding DNA: TGCGCCAGCAGCCCCCGGACAGGGACAAGCCTCGGCTACACCTTC.

The sample holds a few counts of this clonotype. The CDR3 coding sequence is TGTGCCAGCAGCGGCCCAGGGGACATTAAGTATGGCTACACCTTC. Translated: CASSGPGDIKYGYTF. This chain uses TRBV9 with TRBJ1-2; a possible D gene is TRBD1 (6 bases). The CDR3 loop spans 15 amino acids. Trimming stripped 3 bases from V and 5 bases from J, with 17 bases between. Germline values: CDR1 SGDLS, CDR2 YYNGEE.

This clonotype was recorded at least ten times. The chain carries TRBV7-2 and TRBJ2-1, with 7 bases that match TRBD1. The germline CDR1 and CDR2 sequences are SGHTA and FQGNSA. V dropped 4 bases and J dropped 0; count of bases not matched to a gene: 3. CDR3 length equals 15 residues. The CDR3 loop is CASSSDRSSYNEQFF. The CDR3 coding sequence is TGTGCCAGCAGCTCGGACAGGAGCTCCTACAATGAGCAGTTCTTC.

V usage is TRBV7-9 and J usage is TRBJ1-4; D gene unclear. Germline V lookup: CDR1 SEHNR, CDR2 FQNEAQ (reference sequence). The V end was cut by 5 bases, the J end by 4 bases, with 5 bases between. This CDR3 contains 12 residues. CDR3: CASSGSNEKLFF. In nucleotides, the CDR3 is TGTGCCAGCAGCGGCAGTAATGAAAAACTGTTTTTT.

The rearrangement links TRBV20-1 to TRBJ2-7; D unresolved. The germline gives CDR1 DFQATT, CDR2 SNEGSKA (reference sequence). The CDR3 covers 13 residues. V was pared by 3 bases and J by 0 bases, with 9 bases between. This CDR3 reads CSASGLYSYEQYF. The DNA of the CDR3 is TGCAGTGCTAGTGGGCTCTACTCCTACGAGCAGTACTTC.

This clonotype was seen once. The CDR3 loop is CASSYTGLAEKYF. CDR3 in DNA: TGTGCCAGCAGCTATACGGGACTAGCGGAAAAGTACTTC. This chain joins TRBV14 and TRBJ2-4, with 11 bases identical to TRBD2. This CDR3 comprises 13 residues. CDR1 and CDR2 from the germline V gene are SGHDN and FVKESK. Trimming took 5 bases from V and 14 from J; bases not matched to a gene: 8.

Concerning this clonotype: A much larger clone is a single base away; this may be a read error. CDR3 nucleotide sequence: TGTGCCAGCAGTTCGGGACGCCACTCGAGCTATGGCTACACCTTC. This gives the protein CASSSGRHSSYGYTF. V gene TRBV12-3 or TRBV12-4 combines with J gene TRBJ1-2; TRBD1 is a possible D gene (5 bases). V dropped 4 bases and J dropped 4 bases, with 16 bases sitting between them. The CDR3 length is 15 residues.

This chain links TRBV6-1 with TRBJ2-3; TRBD2 aligns across 8 bases. This CDR3 contains 15 residues. Germline CDR1 is MNHNS and CDR2 is SASEGT. Germline trimming cut 5 bases from V and 5 bases from J; bases unmatched to any gene: 9. The CDR3 DNA follows: TGTGCCAGCAGTCTAAACAGCGGGGGCAAAGATACGCAGTATTTT. Translated, it gives CASSLNSGGKDTQYF.

The chain has TRBV10-3 and TRBJ2-7; TRBD1 matches at 7 bases. Germline V gene sequence: CDR1 ENHRY, CDR2 SYGVKD. V trimming: 7 bases; J trimming: 6 bases; junction bases outside the gene matches: 9. The CDR3 consists of 13 residues. The CDR3 DNA reads as TGTGCCATCACGACAGGGATTACAGGCGAGCAGTACTTC. Translating gives CAITTGITGEQYF.

This clonotype was observed many times. The junction and the germline gene differ at one end; a read error may be behind it. This chain joins TRBV7-7 and TRBJ2-7; no firm D call. Germline CDR1 is SSHAT and CDR2 is FNYEAQ (reference sequence). The CDR3 sequence is 13 residues long. The CDR3, as DNA: TGTGCTAGCAGCTTAGGCGCCAGCTACGAGCAGTACTTC. Translated: CASSLGASYEQYF.

This clonotype was counted many times. The DNA of the CDR3 is TGTGCCAGCAGCCCGTCGGAGTCCAGCGGGGGGCATACGCAGTATTTT. This encodes CASSPSESSGGHTQYF. The V and J genes are TRBV7-8 and TRBJ2-3, with TRBD2 identical over 9 bases. Trimming took 5 bases from V and 7 from J; bases not matched to a gene: 13. The germline CDR1 and CDR2 sequences are SGHVS and FQNEAQ. The CDR3 is made up of 16 amino acids.

A single count supports this clonotype. The rearrangement uses TRBV25-1 and TRBJ1-1; 9 bases are a match to TRBD1. The J segment lost 0 bases and the V segment lost 6 bases, leaving 8 bases of the junction unmatched. The CDR3 loop spans 16 amino acids. CDR1 is MGHDK and CDR2 is SYGVNS in the germline V gene. The CDR3, as DNA: TGTGCCAGCAGACAAAGGGACAGGGAAATGAACACTGAAGCTTTCTTT. Its translation is CASRQRDREMNTEAFF.

The genes are TRBV7-9 and TRBJ2-7; 8 nucleotides align to TRBD1. J was trimmed by 4 bases and V by 4 bases; bases with no gene match: 9. Germline assignment: CDR1 SEHNR and CDR2 FQNEAQ (reference sequence). The CDR3 runs 15 residues. Here the CDR3 DNA reads TGTGCCAGCAGCTGGGGCCGGAACAGGGGGTACGAGCAGTACTTC. This codes for CASSWGRNRGYEQYF.

Concerning this clonotype itself: An end of the junction differs from the germline gene, which may be a read error. This rearrangement joins TRBV5-1 to TRBJ2-1; no reliable D call. This CDR3 comprises 15 residues. Germline V CDR1 and CDR2: SGHRS, YFSETQ. The CDR3 DNA follows: TGTGCCAGCAGTGAAGGCGAGAGCTCCTACAATGAGCAGTTCTTC. Translating gives CASSEGESSYNEQFF. Filled out from reference TRBV5-1 and TRBJ2-1, the complete variable domain reads KAGVTQTPRYLIKTRGQQVTLSCSPISGHRSVSWYQQTPGQGLQFLFEYFSETQRNKGNFPGRFSGRQFSNSRSEMNVSTLELGDSALYLCASSEGESSYNEQFFGPGTRLTVL.

Comment on this clonotype: At one end, the junction sequence differs from germline, possibly due to a read error. This chain uses TRBV11-1 with TRBJ1-1; TRBD1 matches 9 bases. The CDR3 is 15 residues long. The germline V gene has CDR1 SGHAT and CDR2 FQDESV (reference sequence). CDR3 DNA: TGTGCCAGCAAAAGTCTGGGACAGGGAGTCGCTGAAGCTTCCTTT. Protein sequence: CASKSLGQGVAEASF.

This clonotype showed up just a few times. The rearrangement joins TRBV6-1 to TRBJ2-7; TRBD1 might be the D (6 bases). V was cut by 6 bases and J by 3 bases, with 21 bases left in between. Germline V gene lookup returns CDR1 MNHNS and CDR2 SASEGT. The CDR3 length is 16 residues. The CDR3 DNA is TGTGCCAGCAGCCCAAGACACGAGGGGGAAAGCTACGAGCAGTACTTC. Amino acids: CASSPRHEGESYEQYF.

V is TRBV9 and J is TRBJ1-6, with 7 bases matching TRBD1. The CDR3 totals 16 residues. Germline CDR1 reads SGDLS; CDR2 reads YYNGEE. The V and J ends lost 4 bases and 7 bases, in that order; junction bases with no gene match: 11. In nucleotides, the CDR3 is TGTGCCAGCAGCTTAAGAGTAGGGGACAGAAATTCACCCCTCCACTTT. It codes for CASSLRVGDRNSPLHF.

About this clonotype itself: This may come from a read error, since a much larger clone is one base off. V and J are TRBV7-8 and TRBJ2-3; D is uncertain. This CDR3 contains 13 residues. Germline V gene sequence: CDR1 SGHVS, CDR2 FQNEAQ. In DNA form, the CDR3 reads TGTGCCAACAGCTCAAGAAGTGGAGTTACGCAGTATTTT. This codes for CANSSRSGVTQYF.

This chain connects TRBV5-5 to TRBJ2-7; tentative D call: TRBD2 (5 bases). The germline CDR1 and CDR2 sequences are SGHKS and YYEKEE (reference sequence). The V and J ends lost 1 base and 4 bases respectively, with 9 bases between them. This CDR3 has 13 amino acids. The CDR3 DNA reads TGTGCCAGCAGCTTGCGGGATTTATACGAGCAGTACTTC. It codes for CASSLRDLYEQYF.

The chain employs TRBV12-3 or TRBV12-4 and TRBJ1-1, with D hard to call. Between the trimmed V and J ends, which lost 2 bases and 4 bases, there was a span of 8 bases. The length of the CDR3 is 13 residues. The CDR3 protein is CASSLYKSTEAFF. The CDR3 DNA reads TGTGCCAGCAGTTTATATAAGTCCACTGAAGCTTTCTTT.

The V gene is TRBV12-3 or TRBV12-4, the J gene TRBJ2-2; D perhaps matches TRBD2 (5 bases). With 4 bases removed from V and 5 bases from J, the gap between germline ends came to 11 bases. This CDR3 is built from 14 residues. CDR3 sequence (DNA): TGTGCCAGCAGTTACCGAGAGGGAACCGGGGAGCTGTTTTTT. Amino acids: CASSYREGTGELFF.

The V gene is TRBV27, the J gene TRBJ1-6; D perhaps matches TRBD1 (6 bases). CDR3 length: 15 residues. The V and J ends lost 6 bases and 7 bases respectively, with 16 bases between them. The germline gives CDR1 MNHEY, CDR2 SMNVEV (reference sequence). CDR3 sequence (DNA): TGTGCCAGCAGCCGGACTCCGGGGGCCAATTCACCCCTCCACTTT. This encodes CASSRTPGANSPLHF.

In its sample, this clonotype was seen many times. This chain joins TRBV7-2 and TRBJ2-3, with D possibly being TRBD2 (5 bases). V lost 1 base and J 0 bases, leaving 11 bases between the germline ends. CDR3 length: 16 amino acids. Per germline, CDR1 SGHTA and CDR2 FQGNSA. The CDR3 DNA reads TGTGCCAGCAGCTTAGTTGCGGGTGCTAGCACAGATACGCAGTATTTT. This codes for CASSLVAGASTDTQYF.

The chain employs TRBV29-1 and TRBJ2-1; D unresolved. V lost 1 base to trimming and J lost 1 base, with 11 bases between them. CDR1 SQVTM and CDR2 ANQGSEA come from the germline V gene. CDR3 length: 15 residues. The CDR3 nucleotides read TGCAGCGTTGAAGGTGAACCTGATTCCTACAATGAGCAGTTCTTC. Translated: CSVEGEPDSYNEQFF.